Following are 28 T cell receptor beta chains from one sample sequenced in a study of graft-versus-host responses after intestinal transplantation. Some clones are missing from TCRdb's copy, which holds only in-frame ones; the method was immunoSEQ multiplex PCR. The sample shows roughly 53,000 clones, roughly 89% of them seen only once. The material sequenced was PBMCs, taken approximately 97 weeks after intestinal transplant. Source of these receptors: a human patient who received an intestinal transplant, so some T cells may come from the graft donor.

The CDR3 region has the DNA TGTGCCAGTAGTATCTCCCTTCCCTACGAGCAGTACTTC. Its translation is CASSISLPYEQYF. The genes are TRBV19 and TRBJ2-7, with D unresolved. Between the trimmed V and J ends, which lost 3 bases and 2 bases, there was a span of 8 bases. The CDR3 consists of 13 residues. Germline CDR1 reads LNHDA; CDR2 reads SQIVND (reference sequence).

The chain carries TRBV10-3 and TRBJ2-2, with D hard to call. Germline V gene sequence: CDR1 ENHRY, CDR2 SYGVKD. The CDR3 runs to 15 residues. V lost 5 bases, J lost 3 bases, and 13 bases lay in between. Here the CDR3 DNA reads TGTGCCATCAGTCCTCCCCGCAGAGACACCGGGGAGCTGTTTTTT. Residues: CAISPPRRDTGELFF.

The chain links TRBV5-1 to TRBJ2-7; D may correspond to TRBD1 or TRBD2 (6 bases each). This CDR3 has 15 amino acids. V lost 4 bases, J lost 3 bases, and 17 bases lay in between. Germline loops: CDR1 SGHRS, CDR2 YFSETQ. The CDR3 DNA is TGCGCCAGCAGCCCCAGGGGACGGACTAACTACGAGCAGTACTTC. As protein: CASSPRGRTNYEQYF. Using reference TRBV5-1 and TRBJ2-7 for the parts outside the CDR3, the full variable domain is KAGVTQTPRYLIKTRGQQVTLSCSPISGHRSVSWYQQTPGQGLQFLFEYFSETQRNKGNFPGRFSGRQFSNSRSEMNVSTLELGDSALYLCASSPRGRTNYEQYFGPGTRLTVT.

The chain links TRBV7-8 to TRBJ2-5; 10 bases match TRBD2. Germline assignment: CDR1 SGHVS and CDR2 FQNEAQ. After removal of 1 base from V and 3 bases from J, the junction contained 17 bases not matched to a gene. The CDR3 totals 20 residues. The CDR3 region is CASSLVRGLASFRGEETQYF. The CDR3 DNA is TGTGCCAGCAGCTTAGTTCGGGGACTAGCGTCCTTTAGGGGAGAAGAGACCCAGTACTTC.

CDR3 DNA sequence: TGTGCCAGCAGCATAGCGGGGGGGGGCAATGAGCAGTTCTTC. This sequence encodes CASSIAGGGNEQFF. V is TRBV4-2 and J is TRBJ2-1, with 11 nucleotides matching TRBD2. The CDR3 is 14 amino acids. Germline V gene data show CDR1 as LGHNA and CDR2 as YNFKEQ. With 5 bases clipped from V and 6 bases from J, the junction kept 3 bases outside the gene matches.

This clone was recorded once. V and J are TRBV4-2 and TRBJ2-5; a possible D gene is TRBD2 (6 bases). The V end lost 5 bases, the J end lost 3 bases, and 10 bases lay between the germline ends. The V gene's germline CDR1 is LGHNA and CDR2 YNFKEQ. This CDR3 has 13 residues. CDR3 loop: CASSRDFKETQYF. For the CDR3, the DNA is TGTGCCAGCAGCAGGGACTTCAAAGAGACCCAGTACTTC.

V gene TRBV4-3 combines with J gene TRBJ1-4; 8 bases agree with TRBD1. The CDR3 loop spans 15 amino acids. Germline CDR1 is LGHNA and CDR2 is YSLEER. The V segment lost 5 bases and the J segment 8 bases; nucleotides outside the gene matches: 10. The CDR3 nucleotides read TGCGCCAGCAGCACCCGGACAGGGCTGGGGGAAAAACTGTTTTTT. This codes for CASSTRTGLGEKLFF.

The V gene is TRBV19, the J gene TRBJ2-7; D unclear. Germline V CDR1 and CDR2: LNHDA, SQIVND (reference sequence). The CDR3 spans 14 residues. The V and J ends lost 5 bases and 1 base respectively, with 12 bases between them. CDR3 DNA sequence: TGTGCCAGTAGTCCCCAGGCGGATTCCTACGAGCAGTACTTC. Translating it yields CASSPQADSYEQYF.

The chain recombines TRBV2 with TRBJ1-5; 7 bases align to TRBD1. The V gene end was trimmed by 0 bases and the J gene end by 2 bases; junction bases not matched to a gene: 10. In germline, CDR1 is SNHLY, CDR2 FYNNEI. This CDR3 comprises 18 residues. The CDR3 sequence: CASSEASGGGGGNQPQHF. The CDR3 DNA follows: TGTGCCAGCAGTGAAGCCTCCGGAGGAGGGGGCGGCAATCAGCCCCAGCATTTT.

The CDR3 loop is CASSLATASSYNEQFF. The DNA for the CDR3 is TGTGCCAGCAGCTTAGCGACCGCAAGCTCCTACAATGAGCAGTTCTTC. The chain employs TRBV7-6 and TRBJ2-1, with D unclear. Trimming took off 0 bases at V and 0 bases at J, with 9 bases between the two ends. Germline values: CDR1 SGHVS, CDR2 FNYEAQ. The CDR3 is made up of 16 amino acids.

V is TRBV11-2 and J is TRBJ2-5; 7 positions agree with TRBD2. Germline trimming cut 6 bases from V and 4 bases from J; bases unmatched to any gene: 5. From germline, CDR1 is SGHAT and CDR2 FQNNGV. This CDR3 has 13 amino acids. This CDR3 reads CASRFGGGETQYF. In DNA, the CDR3 is TGTGCCAGCAGGTTTGGGGGGGGAGAGACCCAGTACTTC.

V gene TRBV15 combines with J gene TRBJ2-7; 7 positions agree with TRBD1. J was trimmed by 6 bases and V by 1 base; bases with no gene match: 3. Germline V CDR1 and CDR2: LNHNV, YYDKDF (reference sequence). The CDR3 runs 13 residues. This CDR3 is CATSRVTGVEQYF. The CDR3 DNA sequence: TGTGCCACCAGCAGAGTAACAGGGGTCGAGCAGTACTTC. The variable domain in full, with the rest retrieved from reference TRBV15 and TRBJ2-7, is DAMVIQNPRYQVTQFGKPVTLSCSQTLNHNVMYWYQQKSSQAPKLLFHYYDKDFNNEADTPDNFQSRRPNTSFCFLDIRSPGLGDTAMYLCATSRVTGVEQYFGPGTRLTVT.

The chain is built from TRBV11-3 and TRBJ1-1; 8 bases are shared with TRBD1. V shed 5 bases and J 11 bases; nucleotides not matched to a gene: 13. Germline-derived CDR1 and CDR2 are SGHNT and YENEEA. CDR3 length equals 14 residues. The CDR3 loop reads CASSLRQGRWMAFF. The CDR3 nucleotides read TGTGCCAGCAGCCTACGACAGGGGCGGTGGATGGCTTTCTTT.

This sequence joins TRBV7-9 and TRBJ2-5; D is ambiguous. The CDR3 runs to 13 residues. Per the germline V gene, CDR1 is SEHNR and CDR2 is FQNEAQ (reference sequence). Trimming shortened V by 0 bases and J by 3 bases, and 5 bases separated the two germline ends. The chain's CDR3 is CASSLAPEETQYF. CDR3 sequence (DNA): TGTGCCAGCAGCTTAGCCCCGGAAGAGACCCAGTACTTC.

CDR3 nucleotide sequence: TGTGCCAGCAGTGAAGGGGGAAGCTCCTATAATTCACCCCTCCACTTT. Protein: CASSEGGSSYNSPLHF. The chain combines TRBV2 with TRBJ1-6; D unclear. Trimming shortened V by 1 base and J by 0 bases, and 7 bases separated the two germline ends. Germline V gives CDR1 SNHLY, CDR2 FYNNEI. The CDR3 spans 16 residues. Full variable domain (missing parts from reference TRBV2 and TRBJ1-6): EPEVTQTPSHQVTQMGQEVILRCVPISNHLYFYWYRQILGQKVEFLVSFYNNEISEKSEIFDDQFSVERPDGSNFTLKIRSTKLEDSAMYFCASSEGGSSYNSPLHFGNGTRLTVT.

The sample holds a few counts of this clone. The CDR3 reads CASSQDLIGTSGNTIYF. DNA of the CDR3: TGCGCCAGCAGCCAAGATTTGATAGGGACCTCTGGAAACACCATATATTTT. This chain joins TRBV4-1 and TRBJ1-3; D may be TRBD1 (5 bases). Germline CDR1 and CDR2: MGHRA and YSYEKL. This CDR3 is 17 amino acids long. The V gene lost 0 bases and the J gene lost 0 bases, with 12 bases spanning the gap.

This chain joins TRBV6-1 and TRBJ2-2, with 8 bases identical to TRBD2. The germline CDR1 and CDR2 sequences are MNHNS and SASEGT. CDR3 size: 15 residues. The trim removed 2 bases at V and 6 bases at J, leaving 5 bases unmatched. In DNA, the CDR3 is TGTGCCAGCAGTGAATCTCGGGGGGGCCCCGGGGAGCTGTTTTTT. Its protein product is CASSESRGGPGELFF.

This clone was seen a few times. CDR3 bases: TGTGCCAGTAGTACCGGGACAGGATCTTATGGCTACACCTTC. Protein sequence: CASSTGTGSYGYTF. V usage is TRBV19 and J usage is TRBJ1-2; 8 nucleotides agree with TRBD1. The germline V gene has CDR1 LNHDA and CDR2 SQIVND (reference sequence). The CDR3 sequence is 14 residues long. Trimming cost V 4 bases and J 5 bases; bases outside gene matches: 6.

This clone is a singleton in its sample. J is TRBJ2-7 and V is TRBV7-9, with TRBD1 as a possible D gene (6 bases). Trimming cost V 2 bases and J 4 bases, with 12 bases left between them. This CDR3 has 14 amino acids. From germline, CDR1 is SEHNR and CDR2 FQNEAQ (reference sequence). The CDR3 DNA reads as TGTGCCAGCAGCTTATCCGGGACACAGTACGAGCAGTACTTC. Protein sequence: CASSLSGTQYEQYF.

The table lists this clone with a few counts. The genes are TRBV7-9 and TRBJ2-3; weak D call: TRBD1 (5 bases). The germline V and J ends were trimmed by 11 bases and 4 bases, with 7 bases remaining between them. CDR3 size: 10 residues. Germline loops: CDR1 SEHNR, CDR2 FQNEAQ (reference sequence). The CDR3 loop reads CALGADTQYF. For the CDR3, the DNA is TGTGCCTTAGGGGCAGATACGCAGTATTTT. Together with reference TRBV7-9 and TRBJ2-3, the CDR3 gives the full variable domain: DTGVSQNPRHKITKRGQNVTFRCDPISEHNRLYWYRQTLGQGPEFLTYFQNEAQLEKSRLLSDRFSAERPKGSFSTLEIQRTEQGDSAMYLCALGADTQYFGPGTRLTVL.

In DNA, the CDR3 is TGTGCCGCTACAGACAACTACCAAGAGACCCAGTACTTC. Translated: CAATDNYQETQYF. J is TRBJ2-5 and V is TRBV25-1; D gene ambiguous. CDR1 and CDR2 from the germline V gene are MGHDK and SYGVNS. CDR3 length equals 13 residues. Trimming shortened V by 11 bases and J by 0 bases, and 13 bases separated the two germline ends.

This chain links TRBV2 with TRBJ1-2; D gene uncertain. Trimming left V 4 bases short and J 0 bases short, with 6 bases between. The CDR3 runs to 13 residues. CDR1 is SNHLY and CDR2 is FYNNEI in the germline V gene. The CDR3 DNA reads as TGTGCCAGCAGTGGACGAACTAACTATGGCTACACCTTC. Protein sequence: CASSGRTNYGYTF.

This chain links TRBV13 with TRBJ2-5; 8 bases fit TRBD1. V shed 5 bases, J shed 2 bases, and the junction held 7 bases outside the gene matches. Looked up from germline, CDR1 is PRHDT and CDR2 is FYEKMQ (reference sequence). This CDR3 is built from 15 residues. The CDR3 DNA sequence: TGTGCCAGCAGCATAATCGGACAGGGACAAGAGACCCAGTACTTC. It translates to CASSIIGQGQETQYF.

The chain is built from TRBV30 and TRBJ1-6, with D perhaps matching TRBD1 (5 bases). CDR1 and CDR2 from the germline V gene are GTSNPN and SVGIG (reference sequence). The V end was cut by 4 bases, the J end by 7 bases, with 14 bases between. This CDR3 region has 14 residues. The CDR3 region is CAWNLGVLNSPLHF. The CDR3, as DNA: TGTGCCTGGAACTTAGGGGTGCTAAATTCACCCCTCCACTTT.

The genes are TRBV9 and TRBJ1-2; no clear D gene. CDR1 is SGDLS and CDR2 is YYNGEE in the germline V gene. V was trimmed by 2 bases and J by 6 bases, leaving 8 bases between them. This CDR3 is built from 12 residues. The CDR3 sequence: CASSVATDGYTF. CDR3 DNA: TGTGCCAGCAGCGTGGCCACTGATGGCTACACCTTC.

This clone was recorded only once. The genes are TRBV2 and TRBJ1-1; D remains unclear. The CDR3 length is 12 residues. The V gene lost 4 bases and the J gene lost 1 base, with 4 bases spanning the gap. From germline, CDR1 is SNHLY and CDR2 FYNNEI. The CDR3 sequence is CASSGANTEAFF. The CDR3 bases are TGTGCCAGCAGTGGTGCGAACACTGAAGCTTTCTTT.

The CDR3 region has the DNA TGTGCCAGCCTCCCATTTCTCGCCGGGGGTGAAAAACTGTTTTTT. This sequence encodes CASLPFLAGGEKLFF. The chain links TRBV2 to TRBJ1-4; D possibly corresponds to TRBD1 (5 bases). Trimming took 8 bases from V and 7 from J, leaving 20 bases between them. The germline CDR1 and CDR2 sequences are SNHLY and FYNNEI. There are 15 residues in the CDR3.

This rearrangement joins TRBV10-2 to TRBJ1-6; D ambiguous. Germline V gene lookup returns CDR1 WSHSY and CDR2 SAAADI. This CDR3 is 13 amino acids long. V gave up 3 bases and J gave up 10 bases, with 10 bases separating them. DNA of the CDR3: TGCGCCAGCAGTGAATCGACCCGCTCACCCCTCCACTTT. Translated: CASSESTRSPLHF.